This passage covers 7 T cell receptor beta chains from one sample sequenced in a study of blood T cells in healthy people across ages. With a J-beta primer mix and a sample-barcoded 5' primer, a second PCR ran about 7 to 12 cycles. Each CDR3 protein gets one entry after TCRdb re-called the 5' RACE reads with MiXCR. The sample contains more than 800,000 distinct CDR3 sequences, roughly 26% of which appear only once. The specimen was blood. These TCRs come from a woman at least 80 years old in good health.

Note on this clonotype: One base away lies a much larger clone, so this may be a sequencing read error. V and J are TRBV4-3 and TRBJ2-7; D unresolved. The CDR3 is made up of 15 amino acids. CDR1 and CDR2 from the germline V gene are LGHNA and YSLEER. Trimming took 5 bases from V and 7 from J, leaving 21 bases between them. This CDR3 is CASSRAPNDLREQYF. The CDR3 bases are TGCGCCAGCAGCAGGGCCCCTAACGATCTGAGGGAGCAGTACTTC.

Only a few counts were recorded for this clonotype. The CDR3 sequence: CASKGSGQVYGYTF. The CDR3, as DNA: TGTGCCAGCAAGGGGTCGGGACAGGTCTATGGCTACACCTTC. V is TRBV2 and J is TRBJ1-2; TRBD1 aligns across 8 bases. This CDR3 is 14 amino acids long. With 7 bases clipped from V and 4 bases from J, the junction kept 8 bases outside the gene matches. Germline CDR1 is SNHLY and CDR2 is FYNNEI.

Concerning this clonotype itself: One end of the junction varies from germline; a read error may be responsible. The genes are TRBV3-1 and TRBJ2-6, with D possibly being TRBD1 (5 bases). CDR3 length equals 15 residues. Looked up from germline, CDR1 is LGHDT and CDR2 is YNNKEL (reference sequence). This CDR3 reads CTSSLTASGANVLTF. CDR3 DNA: TGTACCAGCAGCCTGACAGCCTCTGGGGCCAACGTCCTGACTTTC.

This clonotype was seen a few times. A much larger clone differs by one base, so this may be a read error. The chain joins TRBV5-5 to TRBJ2-5, with D possibly being TRBD2 (5 bases). V gave up 4 bases and J gave up 11 bases, with 21 bases separating them. The CDR3 length is 14 residues. Germline V lookup: CDR1 SGHKS, CDR2 YYEKEE (reference sequence). The CDR3 is CASSPRTGYNEQYF. CDR3 nucleotides: TGTGCCAGCAGCCCCCGGACGGGGTACAATGAGCAGTACTTC. Drawing the rest from reference TRBV5-5 and TRBJ2-5, the complete variable domain is DAGVTQSPTHLIKTRGQQVTLRCSPISGHKSVSWYQQVLGQGPQFIFQYYEKEERGRGNFPDRFSARQFPNYSSELNVNALLLGDSALYLCASSPRTGYNEQYFGPGTRLLVL.

This chain connects TRBV20-1 to TRBJ2-1, with 8 bases fitting TRBD2. CDR1 is DFQATT and CDR2 is SNEGSKA in the germline V gene (reference sequence). This CDR3 spans 14 amino acids. The CDR3 sequence: CSTRSGGNYNEQFF. In DNA, the CDR3 is TGCAGCACTCGAAGCGGGGGAAACTACAATGAGCAGTTCTTC.

This chain uses TRBV20-1 with TRBJ2-7, with 9 positions matching TRBD1. The CDR3 is 13 amino acids. CDR1 is DFQATT, CDR2 SNEGSKA, per germline (reference sequence). Losses at the gene ends were 2 bases for V and 5 bases for J; bases not matched to a gene: 4. CDR3 coding DNA: TGCAGTGCTAGATACAGGGGGCGAGACGAGCAGTACTTC. Its protein product is CSARYRGRDEQYF.

This clonotype was counted at least ten times. The chain recombines TRBV7-2 with TRBJ2-1; tentatively, D is TRBD1 or TRBD2 (6 bases each). CDR3 length: 14 residues. V shed 1 base and J shed 10 bases, with 14 bases lying between them. CDR1 and CDR2 (germline): SGHTA, FQGNSA. The CDR3 loop is CASSLVPGAGEQFF. CDR3 bases: TGTGCCAGCAGCTTAGTACCGGGGGCCGGGGAGCAGTTCTTC.